This is a list of T cell receptor beta chains from one sample in a study of cytomegalovirus exposure and HLA in healthy donors. TCRdb keeps only in-frame clones here, not all; method: immunoSEQ multiplex PCR. The sample contains some 150,000 clones, over 65% of which appear only once. The sequencing input was PBMCs. These receptors were collected from a woman in her thirties in good health and CMV-seronegative. CDR3s include the opening cysteine and the closing phenylalanine or tryptophan. D genes are given only for firm matches. Clone size is not always given. Where it is, it says once, few, many or a class for expanded clones.

DNA,CDR3,D,J,size,V
TGTGCCAGCAGTGAAGCGAGGGGGGGCTGGGAGACCCAGTACTTC,CASSEARGGWETQYF,.,TRBJ2-5,.,TRBV6-1
TGTGCCAGCAGCGTAGCAGGGAACACAGATACGCAGTATTTT,CASSVAGNTDTQYF,.,TRBJ2-3,.,TRBV9
TGTGCCAGCAGTTACTCGGGGGACAGGGGTTGGCCCCAGCATTTT,CASSYSGDRGWPQHF,TRBD1,TRBJ1-5,.,TRBV6-5
TGTGCCAGCAGCTTGGTGGGGGGAAGAGGAAACACCATATATTTT,CASSLVGGRGNTIYF,.,TRBJ1-3,few,TRBV5-6
TGTGCCAGCAGCCCCGCCGGGACAGGGGATACAGATACGCAGTATTTT,CASSPAGTGDTDTQYF,TRBD1,TRBJ2-3,.,TRBV11-2
TGTGCTAGCAGCTTCCGGATGGGACAGGGGCAAGAGACCCAGTACTTC,CASSFRMGQGQETQYF,TRBD1,TRBJ2-5,once,TRBV7-7
TGTGCCGGCAGCGCGGAGGGGACCGTGGGAGAAAAACTGTTTTTT,CAGSAEGTVGEKLFF,.,TRBJ1-4,few,TRBV11-2
TGTGCTAGTGGTTCCGGGACTAGCGGGGGGGCCGTCGGGGAGCTGTTTTTT,CASGSGTSGGAVGELFF,TRBD2,TRBJ2-2,.,TRBV12-5
TGTGCCAGCTCTAGCGGGAGGGCCTACGAGCAGTACTTC,CASSSGRAYEQYF,TRBD2,TRBJ2-7,few,TRBV27
TGTGCCAGCAGCTTAATGGGCTCGAGTAATGAAAAACTGTTTTTT,CASSLMGSSNEKLFF,.,TRBJ1-4,few,TRBV7-9
TGTGCCACCAAGCACACAGCGGGGGCCTCAATTTACAATGAGCAGTTCTTC,CATKHTAGASIYNEQFF,TRBD2,TRBJ2-1,.,TRBV27
TGTGCCAGTAGTGAGGAAAGCGTACCTCTCAATGAGCAGTTCTTC,CASSEESVPLNEQFF,.,TRBJ2-1,.,TRBV19
TGCGCCAGCAGCTCTCAACCGGGACAGGGGGCAAATGAGCAGTTCTTC,CASSSQPGQGANEQFF,TRBD1,TRBJ2-1,.,TRBV5-1